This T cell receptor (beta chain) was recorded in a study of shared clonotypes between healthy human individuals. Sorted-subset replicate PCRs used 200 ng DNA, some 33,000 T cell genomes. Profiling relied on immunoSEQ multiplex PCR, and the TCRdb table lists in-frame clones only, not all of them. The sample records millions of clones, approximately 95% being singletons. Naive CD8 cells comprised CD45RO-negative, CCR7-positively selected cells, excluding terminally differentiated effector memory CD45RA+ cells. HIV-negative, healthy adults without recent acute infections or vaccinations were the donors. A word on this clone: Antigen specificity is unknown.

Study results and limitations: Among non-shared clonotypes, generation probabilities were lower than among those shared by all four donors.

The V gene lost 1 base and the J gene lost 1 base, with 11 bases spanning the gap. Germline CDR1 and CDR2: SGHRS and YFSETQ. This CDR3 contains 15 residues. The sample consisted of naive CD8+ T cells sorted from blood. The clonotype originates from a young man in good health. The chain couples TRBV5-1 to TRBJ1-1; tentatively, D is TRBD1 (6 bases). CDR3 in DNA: TGCGCCAGCAGCTTGAATCTGGGGGCGAACACTGAAGCTTTCTTT. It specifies CASSLNLGANTEAFF.